Listed here are 26 T cell receptor beta chains from one sample, sequenced in a study of blood T cells in healthy people across ages (dated by TCRdb to the mid-2010s). Libraries were built with 5' RACE. This sample was sequenced with an Illumina HiSeq 2500. A second PCR of roughly 7 to 12 cycles was performed with a sample-barcoded 5' primer and a J-beta primer mix. TCRdb's own reprocessing of the public reads used fastp at Q25 and MiXCR and kept productive beta chains. Records with the same CDR3 protein are collapsed into one entry carrying the most frequent genes and DNA. The sample data list hundreds of thousands of distinct CDR3 sequences, and approximately 48% of these were observed just once. The ten largest clones add up to roughly a fifth of the sample. Material for sequencing was blood. These receptors originate from a man in his fifties or sixties in good health.

The chain combines TRBV5-4 with TRBJ2-7; 7 bases are a match to TRBD1. The CDR3 length is 14 residues. CDR1 SGHNT and CDR2 YYREEE come from the germline V gene (reference sequence). Trimming cost V 2 bases and J 6 bases; bases outside gene matches: 8. CDR3 residues: CASSLEGALREQYF. The CDR3 DNA reads TGTGCCAGCAGCTTAGAGGGGGCCTTGCGCGAGCAGTACTTC. Together with reference TRBV5-4 and TRBJ2-7, the CDR3 gives the full variable domain: ETGVTQSPTHLIKTRGQQVTLRCSSQSGHNTVSWYQQALGQGPQFIFQYYREEENGRGNFPPRFSGLQFPNYSSELNVNALELDDSALYLCASSLEGALREQYFGPGTRLTVT.

This clonotype was seen more than once but under ten times. V usage is TRBV6-2 or TRBV6-3 and J usage is TRBJ2-3; 10 nucleotides match TRBD2. CDR3 length: 16 residues. The germline gives CDR1 MNHEY, CDR2 SVGEGT. V gave up 2 bases and J gave up 0 bases; unmatched junction bases: 2. The CDR3 here is CASSYEAGGSTDTQYF. CDR3 nucleotide sequence: TGTGCCAGCAGTTACGAAGCGGGGGGGAGCACAGATACGCAGTATTTT.

The chain carries TRBV2 and TRBJ1-2; D is ambiguous. This CDR3 has 15 amino acids. Per the germline V gene, CDR1 is SNHLY and CDR2 is FYNNEI. V was pared by 6 bases and J by 5 bases, with 19 bases between. DNA of the CDR3: TGTGCCAGCAGAGGTGGGTCAGGATCCGTATATGGCTACACCTTC. Protein: CASRGGSGSVYGYTF.

V usage is TRBV7-2 and J usage is TRBJ2-7, with 8 positions matching TRBD2. The germline V gene has CDR1 SGHTA and CDR2 FQGNSA. V lost 5 bases to trimming and J lost 3 bases; unmatched junction nucleotides: 12. This CDR3 contains 16 residues. CDR3 in DNA: TGTGCCAGCAGCCTCCGCTCAGCGGGGGCTCTCTACGAGCAGTACTTC. It encodes CASSLRSAGALYEQYF.

The V and J genes are TRBV6-2 or TRBV6-3 and TRBJ1-4; unclear D gene. V lost 0 bases, J lost 6 bases, and 23 bases lay in between. The CDR3 spans 19 residues. Germline V gene sequence: CDR1 MNHEY, CDR2 SVGEGT. CDR3 protein: CASSYSITVGRVGDEKLFF. The DNA for the CDR3 is TGTGCCAGCAGTTACTCAATAACGGTCGGACGCGTTGGGGATGAAAAACTGTTTTTT.

This clonotype has a single count. This chain joins TRBV29-1 and TRBJ2-3; TRBD2 matches 9 bases. The V gene end was trimmed by 3 bases and the J gene end by 5 bases; junction bases not matched to a gene: 6. The CDR3 has 14 amino acids. Looked up from germline, CDR1 is SQVTM and CDR2 is ANQGSEA. The CDR3 sequence is CSVEASGVEDTQYF. In nucleotides, the CDR3 is TGCAGCGTTGAGGCTAGCGGGGTGGAAGATACGCAGTATTTT.

This clonotype was picked up a small number of times. The rearrangement uses TRBV6-2 or TRBV6-3 and TRBJ2-7, with 8 nucleotides matching TRBD1. V lost 3 bases and J lost 1; bases outside the gene matches: 5. The CDR3 totals 15 residues. Per the germline V gene, CDR1 is MNHEY and CDR2 is SVGEGT. CDR3 DNA sequence: TGTGCCAGCAGTTATAGGGACAGGCGGTCCTACGAGCAGTACTTC. As protein: CASSYRDRRSYEQYF.

The CDR3 sequence: CASSLAWAGVQNIQYF. The DNA of the CDR3 is TGTGCCAGCAGCTTAGCGTGGGCAGGGGTCCAAAACATTCAGTACTTC. The chain recombines TRBV7-8 with TRBJ2-4; TRBD1 might be the D (6 bases). Germline V lookup: CDR1 SGHVS, CDR2 FQNEAQ. Between the trimmed V and J ends, which lost 0 bases and 5 bases, there was a span of 14 bases. The CDR3 is 16 residues long.

This clonotype was seen a handful of times. The rearrangement links TRBV7-8 to TRBJ2-5; 13 bases agree with TRBD2. Losses at the gene ends were 4 bases for V and 4 bases for J; bases not matched to a gene: 9. Germline CDR1 and CDR2: SGHVS and FQNEAQ. The CDR3 runs 17 residues. The CDR3 sequence is CASSWTSGGRRGETQYF. For the CDR3, the DNA is TGTGCCAGCAGCTGGACTAGCGGGGGTCGTCGGGGAGAGACCCAGTACTTC.

V gene TRBV6-2 or TRBV6-3 combines with J gene TRBJ2-5; 9 bases agree with TRBD1. Germline V gene lookup returns CDR1 MNHEY and CDR2 SVGEGT. The CDR3 is made up of 15 amino acids. V lost 2 bases to trimming and J lost 4 bases; unmatched junction nucleotides: 5. CDR3 protein: CASSYRDRVLETQYF. The CDR3, as DNA: TGTGCCAGCAGTTACAGGGACAGGGTTTTAGAGACCCAGTACTTC.

This clonotype was detected ten times or more. The chain links TRBV25-1 to TRBJ1-6; D remains ambiguous. The germline gives CDR1 MGHDK, CDR2 SYGVNS. The V end was cut by 6 bases, the J end by 8 bases, with 8 bases between. CDR3 length: 12 amino acids. This chain's CDR3 is CASRQDYSPLHF. CDR3 nucleotide sequence: TGTGCCAGCAGGCAGGACTATTCACCCCTCCACTTT.

Many counts were recorded for this clonotype. V and J are TRBV7-2 and TRBJ2-7; no clear D gene. Trimming took 1 base from V and 1 from J, leaving 8 bases between them. Germline CDR1 and CDR2: SGHTA and FQGNSA. This CDR3 comprises 14 residues. CDR3 region: CASSLEWQSYEQYF. The CDR3 DNA sequence: TGTGCCAGCAGCTTAGAGTGGCAGTCCTACGAGCAGTACTTC.

This chain joins TRBV11-2 and TRBJ2-3; D uncertain. The CDR3 is 15 residues long. Looked up from germline, CDR1 is SGHAT and CDR2 is FQNNGV. V gave up 3 bases and J gave up 2 bases, with 12 bases separating them. The CDR3 DNA sequence: TGTGCCAGCAGCTTGGGCATTAGGGTCACAGATACGCAGTATTTT. Translating gives CASSLGIRVTDTQYF.

The CDR3 reads CASGGNNYEQYF. CDR3 DNA sequence: TGTGCCAGCGGGGGAAATAACTACGAGCAGTACTTC. This chain joins TRBV6-5 and TRBJ2-7; either TRBD1 or TRBD2 may supply D (5 bases each). The CDR3 consists of 12 residues. Germline V lookup: CDR1 MNHEY, CDR2 SVGAGI. The V and J ends lost 8 bases and 3 bases respectively, with 11 bases between them.

This clonotype was picked up many times. The V call is TRBV27, the J call TRBJ2-3; D unresolved. This CDR3 has 15 residues. Germline V gene data show CDR1 as MNHEY and CDR2 as SMNVEV (reference sequence). V was pared by 3 bases and J by 5 bases, with 15 bases between. The CDR3 loop reads CASSFGWPPGDTQYF. The CDR3 coding sequence is TGTGCCAGCAGTTTCGGCTGGCCCCCAGGAGATACGCAGTATTTT.

This clonotype was seen a few times. The chain uses TRBV20-1 and TRBJ2-1, with D unresolved. This CDR3 comprises 12 residues. V was cut by 3 bases and J by 6 bases, with 9 bases left in between. The germline V gene encodes CDR1 DFQATT and CDR2 SNEGSKA (reference sequence). The CDR3 protein is CSARPFSNEQFF. The CDR3 bases are TGCAGTGCTAGGCCCTTTTCCAATGAGCAGTTCTTC.

V is TRBV5-1 and J is TRBJ2-1, with D hard to call. The CDR3 length is 12 residues. Germline CDR1 reads SGHRS; CDR2 reads YFSETQ. V lost 1 base and J lost 13, with 12 bases in between. CDR3 in amino acids: CASSLTEETQFF. The CDR3 DNA sequence: TGCGCCAGCAGCTTGACTGAAGAGACCCAGTTCTTC.

This clonotype was seen a few times. J is TRBJ2-7 and V is TRBV21-1; the table's D call, TRBD2, has no DNA check behind it. TRBV21-1 is recorded as a pseudogene. The CDR3 runs 18 residues. In DNA, the CDR3 is TGTGCCAGCAGCAAAGCGGGGTCCCTAGCGGGGCCCTCCTACGAGCAGTACTTC. It codes for CASSKAGSLAGPSYEQYF.

This clonotype was found a few times. The rearrangement joins TRBV30 to TRBJ1-5, with a possible D match to TRBD1 (5 bases). V dropped 5 bases and J dropped 3 bases, with 14 bases sitting between them. CDR1 and CDR2 from the germline V gene are GTSNPN and SVGIG (reference sequence). The CDR3 is 14 amino acids. The CDR3 reads CAWSGSSDNQPQHF. CDR3 coding DNA: TGTGCCTGGTCAGGGTCTTCCGACAATCAGCCCCAGCATTTT.

This rearrangement joins TRBV4-3 to TRBJ2-5; D may be TRBD1 (5 bases). CDR3 length: 15 residues. Germline V CDR1 and CDR2: LGHNA, YSLEER. The V and J ends lost 4 bases and 11 bases respectively, with 23 bases between them. The CDR3 spells CASSRDLQVGDEQYF. The DNA of the CDR3 is TGCGCCAGCAGCCGAGATTTACAGGTTGGCGATGAGCAGTACTTC.

The chain employs TRBV12-3 or TRBV12-4 and TRBJ1-2, with a weak D call TRBD1 (6 bases). Trimming shortened V by 3 bases and J by 1 base, and 15 bases separated the two germline ends. The CDR3 sequence is 16 residues long. This CDR3 is CASSFRAGDGNYGYTF. The CDR3 nucleotides read TGTGCCAGCAGTTTTCGTGCAGGGGATGGTAACTATGGCTACACCTTC.

V and J are TRBV9 and TRBJ1-1; D is uncertain. The CDR3 covers 13 residues. V lost 4 bases and J 0 bases, leaving 7 bases between the germline ends. Germline CDR1 is SGDLS and CDR2 is YYNGEE. CDR3 amino acids: CASSKALNTEAFF. In DNA, the CDR3 is TGTGCCAGCAGCAAAGCCCTGAACACTGAAGCTTTCTTT. The full variable domain, rest sourced from reference TRBV9 and TRBJ1-1, is DSGVTQTPKHLITATGQRVTLRCSPRSGDLSVYWYQQSLDQGLQFLIQYYNGEERAKGNILERFSAQQFPDLHSELNLSSLELGDSALYFCASSKALNTEAFFGQGTRLTVV.

CDR3 amino acids: CASSPLQGRTYNEQFF. The CDR3 bases are TGTGCCAGCAGCCCCCTCCAGGGCCGAACCTACAATGAGCAGTTCTTC. The chain couples TRBV7-9 to TRBJ2-1, with a possible D match to TRBD1 (5 bases). The V gene's germline CDR1 is SEHNR and CDR2 FQNEAQ (reference sequence). Trimming pared 5 bases from V and 2 bases from J, leaving 16 bases between. CDR3 length: 16 residues.

This chain connects TRBV3-1 to TRBJ1-1, with D uncertain. The CDR3 sequence is 11 residues long. The germline V gene encodes CDR1 LGHDT and CDR2 YNNKEL (reference sequence). V was trimmed by 0 bases and J by 12 bases, leaving 8 bases between them. The CDR3 bases are TGTGCCAGCAGCCAAGATGTCGGGACTTTCTTT. Translation: CASSQDVGTFF.

The chain couples TRBV9 to TRBJ1-2; D remains ambiguous. Germline V gene data show CDR1 as SGDLS and CDR2 as YYNGEE. Deletions cut 0 bases from V and 3 bases from J, with 12 bases between. The CDR3 is 15 amino acids. The CDR3 sequence: CASSVGTVKDYGYTF. For the CDR3, the DNA is TGTGCCAGCAGCGTAGGAACCGTGAAGGACTATGGCTACACCTTC.

The chain links TRBV28 to TRBJ1-5; the D is unclear. Germline CDR1 and CDR2: MDHEN and SYDVKM. This CDR3 has 14 residues. V was clipped by 4 bases and J by 6 bases, with 13 bases between them. CDR3 in amino acids: CASSSITVAQPQHF. The CDR3 DNA reads as TGTGCCAGCAGTTCGATTACAGTTGCTCAGCCCCAGCATTTT. The full variable domain, with the rest looked up from reference TRBV28 and TRBJ1-5, is DVKVTQSSRYLVKRTGEKVFLECVQDMDHENMFWYRQDPGLGLRLIYFSYDVKMKEKGDIPEGYSVSREKKERFSLILESASTNQTSMYLCASSSITVAQPQHFGDGTRLSIL.